This is a list of T cell receptor beta chains from one sample in a study of blood T cells in healthy people across ages. TCRdb fed the 5' RACE reads into MiXCR, producing one record per CDR3 protein. The table includes roughly 680,000 distinct CDR3 sequences, around 50% detected once. Sequenced input: blood. The source of these receptors is a woman of 80 years or more in good health. Each CDR3 is given with its conserved first and last residue. The order of the fields is D gene, J gene, V gene, clone size, CDR3 DNA, CDR3 protein. The D gene is left open where the match is weak. Not all rows give a size; the values are once, few, many and, for expanded clones, a class.

D gene: TRBD1
J gene: TRBJ1-5
V gene: TRBV20-1
clone size: .
CDR3 DNA: TGCAGTGCTAGTAGACAGGGACGGAGTCATCAGCCCCAGCATTTT
CDR3 protein: CSASRQGRSHQPQHF

D gene: .
J gene: TRBJ1-5
V gene: TRBV6-6
clone size: .
CDR3 DNA: TGTGCCAGCAGTTACCCGGGGGGGGCAAGGGATCAGCCCCAGCATTTT
CDR3 protein: CASSYPGGARDQPQHF

D gene: .
J gene: TRBJ1-4
V gene: TRBV14
clone size: .
CDR3 DNA: TGTGCCAGCAGCCAAGTCACAGCTGCTAATGAAAAACTGTTTTTT
CDR3 protein: CASSQVTAANEKLFF

D gene: TRBD1
J gene: TRBJ2-5
V gene: TRBV4-1
clone size: .
CDR3 DNA: TGCGCCAGCAGCCAAGGGGACAGCTCAAAAGAGACCCAGTACTTC
CDR3 protein: CASSQGDSSKETQYF

D gene: .
J gene: TRBJ2-5
V gene: TRBV4-2
clone size: .
CDR3 DNA: TGTGCCAGCAGCCCAAGGGGTGGCGGAGTTCAAGAGACCCAGTACTTC
CDR3 protein: CASSPRGGGVQETQYF

D gene: TRBD2
J gene: TRBJ2-1
V gene: TRBV20-1
clone size: .
CDR3 DNA: TGCAGTGCTAGGTCAAATGTAGCGGGGTTAAGCTCCTACAATGAGCAGTTCTTC
CDR3 protein: CSARSNVAGLSSYNEQFF

D gene: TRBD2
J gene: TRBJ2-7
V gene: TRBV20-1
clone size: many
CDR3 DNA: TGCAGTGCTAGATCCCGAAAGGGACTAGCGGGGGACTACGAGCAGTACTTC
CDR3 protein: CSARSRKGLAGDYEQYF

D gene: .
J gene: TRBJ2-5
V gene: TRBV5-1
clone size: few
CDR3 DNA: TGCGCCAGCAGCTTTTCGCCCGAAGAGACCCAGTACTTC
CDR3 protein: CASSFSPEETQYF

D gene: .
J gene: TRBJ2-1
V gene: TRBV28
clone size: .
CDR3 DNA: TGTGCCAACAGTTTACCCACCTTCCGGGGCCTCAATGAGCAGTTCTTC
CDR3 protein: CANSLPTFRGLNEQFF

D gene: TRBD2
J gene: TRBJ2-3
V gene: TRBV14
clone size: .
CDR3 DNA: TGTGCCAGCAGCCAAGTTGGGCTAGCGGGAAGTACGCAGTATTTT
CDR3 protein: CASSQVGLAGSTQYF

D gene: TRBD2
J gene: TRBJ2-1
V gene: TRBV5-1
clone size: .
CDR3 DNA: TGCGCCAGCAGCGCACCGGGACTAGCGGGTTACAATGAGCAGTTCTTC
CDR3 protein: CASSAPGLAGYNEQFF

D gene: .
J gene: TRBJ2-7
V gene: TRBV11-2
clone size: .
CDR3 DNA: TGTGCCAGCCGTGTTTCGGTCGAAGAATCCTACGAGCAGTACTTC
CDR3 protein: CASRVSVEESYEQYF

D gene: TRBD1
J gene: TRBJ1-1
V gene: TRBV18
clone size: few
CDR3 DNA: TGTGCCAGCTCACCCTTGACAGGGAGCGCTGAAGCTTTCTTT
CDR3 protein: CASSPLTGSAEAFF

D gene: .
J gene: TRBJ2-5
V gene: TRBV29-1
clone size: .
CDR3 DNA: TGCAGCGTTGAAGGGGACTTGGCGGGGGAGACCCAGTACTTC
CDR3 protein: CSVEGDLAGETQYF

D gene: .
J gene: TRBJ1-1
V gene: TRBV2
clone size: .
CDR3 DNA: TGTGCCAGCACCAATTCTGGGTTATGGACTGAAGCTTTCTTT
CDR3 protein: CASTNSGLWTEAFF

D gene: .
J gene: TRBJ2-1
V gene: TRBV11-2
clone size: .
CDR3 DNA: TGTGCCAGCAGCCCCAATTACGGGAGTGGTGGCAATGAGCAGTTCTTC
CDR3 protein: CASSPNYGSGGNEQFF

D gene: .
J gene: TRBJ1-1
V gene: TRBV3-1
clone size: few
CDR3 DNA: TGTGCCAGCAGCCAAGATAGAGCCCAGGGAGCTTTCTTT
CDR3 protein: CASSQDRAQGAFF